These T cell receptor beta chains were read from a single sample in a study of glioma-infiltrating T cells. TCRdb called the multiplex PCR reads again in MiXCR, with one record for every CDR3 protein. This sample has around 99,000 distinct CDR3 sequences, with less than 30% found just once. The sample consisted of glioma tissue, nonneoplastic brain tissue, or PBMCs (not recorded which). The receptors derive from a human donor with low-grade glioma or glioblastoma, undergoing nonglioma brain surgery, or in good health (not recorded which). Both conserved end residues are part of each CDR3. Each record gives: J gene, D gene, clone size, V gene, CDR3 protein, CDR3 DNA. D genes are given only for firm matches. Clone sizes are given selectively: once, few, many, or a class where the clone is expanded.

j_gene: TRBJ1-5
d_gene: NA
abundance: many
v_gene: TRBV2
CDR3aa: CASSEALPGTGQPQHF
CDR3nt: TGTGCCAGCAGTGAAGCGCTTCCAGGTACTGGACAGCCCCAGCATTTT

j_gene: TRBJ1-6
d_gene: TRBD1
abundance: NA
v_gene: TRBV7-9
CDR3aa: CASSPKGTGGYNSPPHF
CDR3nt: TGTGCCAGCAGCCCAAAGGGCACAGGGGGCTATAATTCACCCCCCCACTTT

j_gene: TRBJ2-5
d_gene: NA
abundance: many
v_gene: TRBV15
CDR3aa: CATSRDRDGQETQYF
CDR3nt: TGTGCCACCAGCAGAGATAGGGACGGACAAGAGACCCAGTACTTC

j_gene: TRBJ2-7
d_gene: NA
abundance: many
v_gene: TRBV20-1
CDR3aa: CSARDGLRYEQYF
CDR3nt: TGCAGTGCTAGAGATGGGCTACGATACGAGCAGTACTTC

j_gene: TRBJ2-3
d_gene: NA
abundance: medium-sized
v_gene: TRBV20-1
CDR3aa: CSARGDTQYF
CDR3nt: TGCAGTGCTAGAGGAGATACGCAGTATTTT

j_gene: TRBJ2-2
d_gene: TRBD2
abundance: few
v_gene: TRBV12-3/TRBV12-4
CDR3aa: CASSPSGGPTGELFF
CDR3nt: TGTGCCAGCAGTCCATCGGGGGGGCCGACCGGGGAGCTGTTTTTT

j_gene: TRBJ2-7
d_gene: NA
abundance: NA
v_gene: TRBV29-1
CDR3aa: CSVAGDLSYKQYF
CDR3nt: TGCAGCGTTGCCGGGGACCTTTCCTACAAGCAGTACTTC

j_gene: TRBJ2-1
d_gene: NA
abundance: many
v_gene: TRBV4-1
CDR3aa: CASSQGVVLAGRNTYNEQFF
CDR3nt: TGCGCCAGCAGCCAAGGTGTGGTCTTGGCCGGGCGAAACACCTACAATGAGCAGTTCTTC

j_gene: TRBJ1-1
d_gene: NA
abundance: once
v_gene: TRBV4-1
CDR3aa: CASSQEATLTGGHTEAFF
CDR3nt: TGCGCCAGCAGCCAAGAGGCCACCCTGACAGGTGGACACACTGAAGCTTTCTTT

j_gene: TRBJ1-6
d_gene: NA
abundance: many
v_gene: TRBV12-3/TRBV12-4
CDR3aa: CASRDTSSYNSPLHF
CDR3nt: TGTGCCAGCAGGGACACGAGCTCCTATAATTCACCCCTCCACTTT

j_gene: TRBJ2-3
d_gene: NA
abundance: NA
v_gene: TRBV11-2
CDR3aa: CASSLVRSETQYF
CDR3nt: TGTGCCAGCAGCTTAGTCAGGTCAGAGACGCAGTATTTT

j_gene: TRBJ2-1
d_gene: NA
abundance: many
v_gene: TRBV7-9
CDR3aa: CASSLGLREQFF
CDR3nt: TGTGCCAGCAGCTTAGGGCTCCGTGAGCAGTTCTTC

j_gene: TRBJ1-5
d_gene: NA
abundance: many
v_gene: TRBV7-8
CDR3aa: CASSLAPRNSNQPQHF
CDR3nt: TGTGCCAGCAGCTTAGCGCCCCGAAATAGCAATCAGCCCCAGCATTTT